This T cell receptor beta chain appears in the sequencing data of a study of blood T cell repertoires in COVID-19. The protocol was immunoSEQ multiplex PCR, while the TCRdb copy is restricted to in-frame clones and leaves out a portion. The profile shows around 300,000 clones, roughly 88% of them singletons. Germline assignment: CDR1 SEHNR and CDR2 FQNEAQ (reference sequence). The CDR3 loop spans 16 amino acids. V was shortened by 10 bases and J by 2 bases, with 22 bases between the two germline ends. The sample was peripheral blood. The TCR originated in a young man with active or convalescent COVID-19. The chain combines TRBV7-9 with TRBJ2-3; possible D gene TRBD2, 5 bases. The CDR3 DNA follows: TGTGCCACCAGACCTAGCCTGGGCGGACTCACAGATACGCAGTATTTT. Amino acid sequence: CATRPSLGGLTDTQYF.